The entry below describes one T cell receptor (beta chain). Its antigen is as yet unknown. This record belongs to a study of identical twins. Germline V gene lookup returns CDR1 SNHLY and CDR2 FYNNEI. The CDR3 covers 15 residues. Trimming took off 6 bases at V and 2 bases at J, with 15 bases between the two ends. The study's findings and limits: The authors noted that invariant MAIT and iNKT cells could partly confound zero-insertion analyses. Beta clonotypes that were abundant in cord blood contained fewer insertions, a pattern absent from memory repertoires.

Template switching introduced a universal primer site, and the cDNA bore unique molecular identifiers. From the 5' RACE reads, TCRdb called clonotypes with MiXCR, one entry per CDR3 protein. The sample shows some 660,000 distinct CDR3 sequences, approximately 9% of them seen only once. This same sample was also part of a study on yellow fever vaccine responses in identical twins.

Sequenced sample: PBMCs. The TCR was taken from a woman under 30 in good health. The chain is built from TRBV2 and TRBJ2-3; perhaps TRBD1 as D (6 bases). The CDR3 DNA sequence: TGTGCCAGCAGGGAAACAGGGATACCCACAGATACGCAGTATTTT. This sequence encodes CASRETGIPTDTQYF.